This T cell receptor (beta chain) was identified during a study of blood T cell repertoires in COVID-19. On the study more broadly: T cells, B-cell-depleted T cells, or PBMCs supplied cDNA or gDNA.

The CDR3 has 14 residues. V lost 6 bases and J lost 7; bases outside the gene matches: 7. Germline V gives CDR1 LNHDA, CDR2 SQIVND (reference sequence). Profiling relied on immunoSEQ multiplex PCR, and the TCRdb table lists in-frame clones only, not all of them. The data show about 150,000 clones, more than 75% seen once. Seattle-derived patients entered the study during active infection and were followed longitudinally. The sequence came from a man aged 60 to 75 with COVID-19, enrolled during active disease. This chain links TRBV19 with TRBJ2-1; 9 positions agree with TRBD2. The specimen was peripheral blood. The CDR3 loop is CASSMGLALNEQFF. CDR3 bases: TGTGCCAGTAGCATGGGACTAGCCTTGAATGAGCAGTTCTTC. The whole variable domain, filled in from reference TRBV19 and TRBJ2-1, reads DGGITQSPKYLFRKEGQNVTLSCEQNLNHDAMYWYRQDPGQGLRLIYYSQIVNDFQKGDIAEGYSVSREKKESFPLTVTSAQKNPTAFYLCASSMGLALNEQFFGPGTRLTVL.